The T cell receptor (beta chain) under discussion was sequenced for a study of cytomegalovirus exposure and HLA in healthy donors. Study-level results: TCR beta chains numbering about 160 were designated cytomegalovirus-associated. Most of the CMV-associated TCR beta chains (in a later analysis) appeared to be HLA-restricted. Reports indicate that TCR beta sequences accurately predicted the HLA-A and HLA-B alleles of most subjects.

The CDR3 runs to 15 residues. Germline CDR1 reads SEHNR; CDR2 reads FQNEAQ (reference sequence). Trimming removed 0 bases at V and 0 bases at J, with 9 bases between. As regards this clone: Its specificity is unknown.

Primers: 60 Vbeta forward and 13 Jbeta reverse. Data came from immunoSEQ multiplex PCR; TCRdb stores just in-frame clones and leaves some out. Of about 82,000 clones in the sample, approximately 82% were seen once. Healthy bone marrow donors made up the cohort. The chain joins TRBV7-9 to TRBJ2-7, with a tentative D call TRBD2 (6 bases). This receptor was obtained from a man between 70 and 80 years old in good health and CMV-seropositive. The specimen sequenced was PBMCs. CDR3 sequence (DNA): TGTGCCAGCAGCTTAGCGCGGGGAAGCTCCTACGAGCAGTACTTC. Translation: CASSLARGSSYEQYF.